This TCR beta chain was captured by sequencing in a study of shared clonotypes between healthy human individuals. Data came from immunoSEQ multiplex PCR; TCRdb stores just in-frame clones and leaves some out. The sample shows under 1,100,000 clones, more than 65% of them seen only once. After removal of 3 bases from V and 5 bases from J, the junction contained 8 bases not matched to a gene. This CDR3 region has 16 residues. The V gene's germline CDR1 is KGHSH and CDR2 LQKENI. The material sequenced was memory CD4+ T cells sorted from blood. Subset indicated: CD45RA-negative fraction. The receptor's source is a man younger than 35 in good health. The genes are TRBV18 and TRBJ1-2; the match to TRBD1 covers 11 bases. The CDR3 is CASSPPPGDRGYGYTF. CDR3 sequence (DNA): TGTGCCAGCTCACCCCCACCAGGGGACAGGGGGTATGGCTACACCTTC. The entire variable domain, with the rest obtained from reference TRBV18 and TRBJ1-2, is as follows: NAGVMQNPRHLVRRRGQEARLRCSPMKGHSHVYWYRQLPEEGLKFMVYLQKENIIDESGMPKERFSAEFPKEGPSILRIQQVVRGDSAAYFCASSPPPGDRGYGYTFGSGTRLTVV.